This is a list of T cell receptor beta chains from one sample in a study of radiotherapy plus CTLA-4 blockade in lung cancer. Repertoires were generated with immunoSEQ multiplex PCR, while TCRdb's copy carries only in-frame clones and drops some. The sample has 35,000 or so clones, approximately 89% seen once. The specimen was peripheral blood, collected from a patient treated with radiotherapy plus ipilimumab. The receptor set was obtained from a human donor with non-small cell lung cancer who had stable disease on radiotherapy plus ipilimumab. Each CDR3 is given without its conserved first and last residue. The order of the fields is V gene, CDR3 protein.

TRBV9 ASSVNPRRESEGFEQY
TRBV4-3 ASSQEVGAGRTTQY
TRBV25-1 ASSGQGDTEAF
TRBV2 ASSPTGSQRPQH
TRBV15 ATSRGTGGVYGYT
TRBV6-6 ASSYSRSDTQY
TRBV9 ASSVGAGWQSNEKLF
TRBV27 ASRVRETQY
TRBV5-1 ASRLAGGLNTGELF
TRBV19 ASRKTGPMNTEAF
TRBV6-5 ASSYSRAAAEQF
TRBV5-4 ASSLADEQF
TRBV9 ASSVSGQGGYNEQF
TRBV28 ASSYRSGANVLT
TRBV11-3 ASSLGPDREQY
TRBV9 ASSVASSYEQY
TRBV5-1 ASSSGQGGYEQY
TRBV18 ASSPGQSEQETQY
TRBV18 ASSPKGGGETQY
TRBV5-1 ASSWGQGSRDTQY
TRBV13 ASSLGSREDEQY
TRBV7-3 ASSSQKDRVGEKLF
TRBV18 ASSPPLGASSYNEQF
TRBV19 ASSMGSGAEAF
TRBV11-2 ASSFSVGEMRNEQY
TRBV29-1 SVGNRYQETQY
TRBV29-1 SASGTDPNQPQH
TRBV7-2 ASSFRRGGHTDTQY
TRBV5-1 ASSLHEGAFEQY
TRBV6-1 ASFGAGAPTGELF
TRBV10-3 AISDFPEGVNTEAF
TRBV6-5 ASSTSYSGNYGYT
TRBV6-4 ASSASGGYNEQF
TRBV6-5 ASSYDRYEQY
TRBV14 ASSQVLGAGEQY
TRBV2 ASSTGYEQY
TRBV14 ASSGQGPGYGYT
TRBV6-5 ASRVGGTNQPQH
TRBV28 ASSLRGTQF
TRBV7-9 ASSSTGSRYEQY
TRBV7-2 ASSLEPSGNYEQY
TRBV19 ASSILVVKYNQPQH
TRBV27 ASSPFPPPNRVGTEAF
TRBV27 ASSLATGEQY
TRBV19 ASSIRKWLAGTQETQY
TRBV4-3 ASSPKREKGYEQY
TRBV19 ASSHAVGVGSFGTDTQY
TRBV5-4 ASSSGSDREETQY
TRBV7-2 ASSLSGRDYGYT
TRBV2 ASSDLLSYEQY
TRBV18 ASSPTTGVEVYT
TRBV9 ASSVNINQPQH
TRBV10-3 ATKRGTGSSSGANVLT
TRBV9 ASSIEWGGRPSYNEQF
TRBV18 ASSPRTSGRAGGEQF